The 21 T cell receptor beta chains given below trace back to one sample, sequenced in a study of T-cell reconstitution after alpha-beta-depleted transplantation in children. The TCRbeta library incorporated unique molecular identifiers. One entry per CDR3 protein results from TCRdb running MiXCR on the PCR reads. The sample lists 900,000 or so distinct CDR3 sequences, about 16% occurring once. Here the sequenced sample was PBMCs, mostly from graft donor cells, taken 360 days after TCRalphabeta/CD19-depleted stem cell transplant. The source is a male patient younger than 18 who had a stem cell transplant for acute lymphoblastic leukemia, so the T cells may come from the graft donor.

The chain combines TRBV5-1 with TRBJ2-7; 7 bases are a match to TRBD1. This CDR3 is 15 amino acids long. CDR1 SGHRS and CDR2 YFSETQ come from the germline V gene. J was trimmed by 5 bases and V by 4 bases; bases with no gene match: 12. CDR3 in DNA: TGCGCCAGCAGCCTGGAACAGGGGAGTTTCCACGAGCAGTACTTC. Its protein product is CASSLEQGSFHEQYF.

This clonotype has at least ten counts. V and J are TRBV7-9 and TRBJ2-7; D uncertain. CDR1 SEHNR and CDR2 FQNEAQ come from the germline V gene (reference sequence). V lost 5 bases, J lost 0 bases, and 8 bases lay in between. The CDR3 consists of 13 residues. Here the CDR3 DNA reads TGTGCCAGCAGCGACGGATACTCCTACGAGCAGTACTTC. It yields the protein CASSDGYSYEQYF.

This clonotype has a count of ten or more. This rearrangement joins TRBV2 to TRBJ2-7; possibly TRBD2 for D (5 bases). CDR1 SNHLY and CDR2 FYNNEI come from the germline V gene. This CDR3 region has 14 residues. V was clipped by 2 bases and J by 3 bases, with 11 bases between them. The CDR3 DNA reads TGTGCCAGCAGTGAACTCAGCGGCTACTACGAGCAGTACTTC. Amino acid sequence: CASSELSGYYEQYF.

The rearrangement joins TRBV7-7 to TRBJ2-2, with no clear D. The CDR3 extends over 16 amino acids. Trimming took off 1 base at V and 1 base at J, with 10 bases between the two ends. The germline gives CDR1 SSHAT, CDR2 FNYEAQ (reference sequence). The DNA for the CDR3 is TGTGCCAGCAGCTTAGTAGTACAGCAGAACACCGGGGAGCTGTTTTTT. It is translated as CASSLVVQQNTGELFF.

This clonotype was counted a few times. The genes are TRBV5-1 and TRBJ2-7; 14 bases match TRBD2. CDR1 and CDR2 (germline): SGHRS, YFSETQ. There are 16 residues in the CDR3. V was pared by 5 bases and J by 4 bases, with 8 bases of the junction left unmatched. CDR3 nucleotides: TGCGCCAGCAGTCACGGGACTAGCGGGGGCCCGTACGAGCAGTACTTC. Residues: CASSHGTSGGPYEQYF. The variable domain in full, with the rest retrieved from reference TRBV5-1 and TRBJ2-7, is KAGVTQTPRYLIKTRGQQVTLSCSPISGHRSVSWYQQTPGQGLQFLFEYFSETQRNKGNFPGRFSGRQFSNSRSEMNVSTLELGDSALYLCASSHGTSGGPYEQYFGPGTRLTVT.

The chain combines TRBV29-1 with TRBJ2-5, with 13 bases identical to TRBD2. This CDR3 spans 14 amino acids. CDR1 and CDR2 from the germline V gene are SQVTM and ANQGSEA. V shed 8 bases and J 5 bases; nucleotides not matched to a gene: 8. CDR3 DNA: TGCAGCTCCTGGACTAGCGGGAGAGGGGAGACCCAGTACTTC. Its protein is CSSWTSGRGETQYF.

This clonotype was picked up a small number of times. The gene calls are TRBV7-9 and TRBJ1-2; D is perhaps TRBD1 (5 bases). Trimming cost V 1 base and J 3 bases, with 18 bases left between them. The CDR3 extends over 17 amino acids. CDR1 and CDR2 (germline): SEHNR, FQNEAQ (reference sequence). CDR3 nucleotides: TGTGCCAGCAGCTTAGGGGAATACAGGACTTCGGACTATGGCTACACCTTC. Translated, it gives CASSLGEYRTSDYGYTF.

This chain links TRBV4-1 with TRBJ2-3, with 7 bases identical to TRBD2. The CDR3 spans 15 residues. Trimming took 4 bases from V and 2 from J; bases not matched to a gene: 6. Germline assignment: CDR1 MGHRA and CDR2 YSYEKL. The CDR3, as DNA: TGCGCCAGCAGCCCGTGGGGACTACCCACAGATACGCAGTATTTT. Protein: CASSPWGLPTDTQYF.

The chain links TRBV27 to TRBJ2-7, with a possible D match to TRBD1 (6 bases). The CDR3 consists of 15 residues. V was cut by 3 bases and J by 5 bases, with 17 bases left in between. The V gene's germline CDR1 is MNHEY and CDR2 SMNVEV (reference sequence). CDR3 protein: CASSFPGHGLHEQYF. CDR3 sequence (DNA): TGTGCCAGCAGTTTCCCGGGACACGGTCTCCACGAGCAGTACTTC.

This clonotype has more than one count but fewer than ten. The V and J genes are TRBV15 and TRBJ2-5; weak D call: TRBD1 (5 bases). Germline CDR1 and CDR2: LNHNV and YYDKDF (reference sequence). The CDR3 totals 13 residues. The V gene lost 1 base and the J gene lost 5 bases, with 8 bases spanning the gap. CDR3 region: CATSRVKGETQYF. For the CDR3, the DNA is TGTGCCACCAGCAGAGTTAAGGGGGAGACCCAGTACTTC. The whole variable domain, remainder taken from reference TRBV15 and TRBJ2-5, is DAMVIQNPRYQVTQFGKPVTLSCSQTLNHNVMYWYQQKSSQAPKLLFHYYDKDFNNEADTPDNFQSRRPNTSFCFLDIRSPGLGDTAMYLCATSRVKGETQYFGPGTRLLVL.

The rearrangement links TRBV11-2 to TRBJ2-1, with a possible D match to TRBD1 (6 bases). CDR3 length equals 15 residues. Germline-derived CDR1 and CDR2 are SGHAT and FQNNGV. V was clipped by 5 bases and J by 8 bases, with 19 bases between them. CDR3 amino acids: CASSRISIKGDEQFF. The CDR3 nucleotides are TGTGCCAGCAGCAGGATCTCGATTAAGGGGGATGAGCAGTTCTTC. Full variable domain (missing parts from reference TRBV11-2 and TRBJ2-1): EAGVAQSPRYKIIEKRQSVAFWCNPISGHATLYWYQQILGQGPKLLIQFQNNGVVDDSQLPKDRFSAERLKGVDSTLKIQPAKLEDSAVYLCASSRISIKGDEQFFGPGTRLTVL.

In this sample, this clonotype turned up a few times. CDR3 in DNA: TGTGCCACCAGCGTAAACTGGGCCAAAAACATTCAGTACTTC. Its translation: CATSVNWAKNIQYF. The V call is TRBV15, the J call TRBJ2-4; unclear D gene. V was cut by 5 bases and J by 1 base, with 9 bases left in between. This CDR3 comprises 14 residues. From germline, CDR1 is LNHNV and CDR2 YYDKDF (reference sequence).

This rearrangement joins TRBV3-1 to TRBJ2-1, with TRBD2 identical over 12 bases. The germline V gene has CDR1 LGHDT and CDR2 YNNKEL (reference sequence). Losses at the gene ends were 5 bases for V and 6 bases for J; bases not matched to a gene: 8. The CDR3 has 16 residues. In DNA form, the CDR3 reads TGTGCCAGCAGCATGACTAGCGGGGGAACGATCAATGAGCAGTTCTTC. Its protein is CASSMTSGGTINEQFF.

In this sample, this clonotype turned up a few times. This rearrangement joins TRBV29-1 to TRBJ1-2; D is perhaps TRBD1 (6 bases). With 7 bases removed from V and 0 bases from J, the gap between germline ends came to 18 bases. CDR3 length: 15 residues. CDR1 is SQVTM, CDR2 ANQGSEA, per germline. CDR3 coding DNA: TGCAGCGCCAGAACAGGGTCGGGGACTAACTATGGCTACACCTTC. The encoded protein is CSARTGSGTNYGYTF.

A few counts support this clonotype. The chain recombines TRBV27 with TRBJ2-5; tentatively, D is TRBD2 (7 bases). The CDR3 covers 16 residues. The V gene lost 1 base and the J gene lost 4 bases, with 16 bases spanning the gap. Per germline, CDR1 MNHEY and CDR2 SMNVEV (reference sequence). The CDR3 DNA reads TGTGCCAGCAGTTTATTGGGGAGGGGAGGGGGAGAGACCCAGTACTTC. It translates to CASSLLGRGGGETQYF.

The chain has TRBV19 and TRBJ2-3; TRBD1 is a possible D gene (6 bases). The ends were cut back, 3 bases at V and 6 bases at J, with 13 bases in the middle. This CDR3 has 14 amino acids. Germline V lookup: CDR1 LNHDA, CDR2 SQIVND (reference sequence). CDR3 residues: CASSIRDRPDTQYF. In nucleotides, the CDR3 is TGTGCCAGTAGTATTCGTGACAGGCCCGATACGCAGTATTTT.

The chain uses TRBV25-1 and TRBJ2-3; D is unresolved. V was cut by 0 bases and J by 0 bases, with 4 bases left in between. This CDR3 has 14 amino acids. The germline V gene encodes CDR1 MGHDK and CDR2 SYGVNS. CDR3 DNA: TGTGCCAGCAGTGAATACCTCAGCACAGATACGCAGTATTTT. It codes for CASSEYLSTDTQYF. Full variable domain (missing parts from reference TRBV25-1 and TRBJ2-3): EADIYQTPRYLVIGTGKKITLECSQTMGHDKMYWYQQDPGMELHLIHYSYGVNSTEKGDLSSESTVSRIRTEHFPLTLESARPSHTSQYLCASSEYLSTDTQYFGPGTRLTVL.

This clonotype was counted many times. The chain carries TRBV24-1 and TRBJ2-7; 8 nucleotides line up with TRBD2. CDR1 KGHDR and CDR2 SFDVKD come from the germline V gene. This CDR3 has 16 amino acids. The V segment lost 1 base and the J segment 2 bases; nucleotides outside the gene matches: 6. In DNA form, the CDR3 reads TGTGCCACCAGTGATTTTAGTACTAGCGGTACCTACGAGCAGTACTTC. Residues: CATSDFSTSGTYEQYF.

This clonotype turned up a few times. The chain joins TRBV6-2 or TRBV6-3 to TRBJ1-2; possibly TRBD1 for D (5 bases). Germline values: CDR1 MNHEY, CDR2 SVGEGT. V lost 6 bases and J 7 bases, leaving 15 bases between the germline ends. The length of the CDR3 is 13 residues. The CDR3 sequence: CASSGGARLGYTF. The DNA of the CDR3 is TGTGCCAGCAGCGGTGGGGCGAGGCTTGGCTACACCTTC.

The chain joins TRBV7-8 to TRBJ2-1, with D unresolved. CDR1 and CDR2 from the germline V gene are SGHVS and FQNEAQ. V dropped 4 bases and J dropped 2 bases, with 18 bases sitting between them. The CDR3 extends over 17 amino acids. CDR3 protein: CASSYPREHVAYNEQFF. The CDR3 DNA reads as TGTGCCAGCAGCTACCCCCGCGAACATGTCGCCTACAATGAGCAGTTCTTC.

J is TRBJ1-6 and V is TRBV20-1; unclear D gene. This CDR3 comprises 14 residues. In germline, CDR1 is DFQATT, CDR2 SNEGSKA (reference sequence). V dropped 0 bases and J dropped 6 bases, with 9 bases sitting between them. CDR3 sequence: CSAREGKGNSPLHF. The CDR3 nucleotides read TGCAGTGCTAGAGAGGGAAAGGGTAATTCACCCCTCCACTTT.